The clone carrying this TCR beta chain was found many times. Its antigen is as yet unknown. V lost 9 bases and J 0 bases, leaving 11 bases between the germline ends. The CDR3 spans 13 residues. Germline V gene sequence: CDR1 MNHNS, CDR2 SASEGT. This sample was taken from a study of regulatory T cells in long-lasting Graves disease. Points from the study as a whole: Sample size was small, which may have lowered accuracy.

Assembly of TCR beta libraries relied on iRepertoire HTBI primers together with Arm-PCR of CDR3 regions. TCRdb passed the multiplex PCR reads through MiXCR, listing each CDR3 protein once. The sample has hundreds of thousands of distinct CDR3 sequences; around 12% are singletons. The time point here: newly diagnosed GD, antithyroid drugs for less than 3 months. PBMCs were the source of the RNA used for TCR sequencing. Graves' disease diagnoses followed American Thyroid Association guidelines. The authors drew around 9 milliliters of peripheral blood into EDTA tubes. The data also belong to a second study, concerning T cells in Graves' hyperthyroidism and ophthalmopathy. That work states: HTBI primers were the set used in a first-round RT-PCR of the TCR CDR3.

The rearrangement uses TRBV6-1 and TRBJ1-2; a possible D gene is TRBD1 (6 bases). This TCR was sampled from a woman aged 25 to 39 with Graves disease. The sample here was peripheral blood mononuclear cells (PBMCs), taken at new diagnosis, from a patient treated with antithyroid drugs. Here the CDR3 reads CASGQPSNYGYTF. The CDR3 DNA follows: TGTGCCAGTGGACAGCCCTCTAACTATGGCTACACCTTC.